A single T cell receptor (beta chain) is shown here with its context. Time point denoted: blood at routine non-recurrence follow-up after resection. Unsorted samples of tumor, nontumor lung or frozen PBMC had their whole RNA sequenced. Germline CDR1 reads KGHSH; CDR2 reads LQKENI. This CDR3 has 16 residues. Between the trimmed V and J ends, which lost 3 bases and 1 base, there was a span of 15 bases. The sample comes from a study of spatial heterogeneity in lung cancer. Study overall: Sequencing was performed on follow-up PBMC samples when available, collected at a median of approximately 2 years after resection. Fewer alpha-chain than beta-chain sequences were consistently detected.

TCRdb redid the calling of the 5' RACE reads with MiXCR, one entry per CDR3 protein. The repertoire holds about 47,000 distinct CDR3 sequences, under 8% seen once, with over 30% in the top ten. The chain joins TRBV18 to TRBJ2-5, with D perhaps TRBD2 (6 bases). The receptor was derived from a female donor with early-stage non-small cell lung cancer. This specimen was PBMCs, taken at follow-up. As DNA, the CDR3 is TGTGCCAGCTCACCGGGGCTCGGGAGCCCCCAAGAGACCCAGTACTTC. It encodes CASSPGLGSPQETQYF.